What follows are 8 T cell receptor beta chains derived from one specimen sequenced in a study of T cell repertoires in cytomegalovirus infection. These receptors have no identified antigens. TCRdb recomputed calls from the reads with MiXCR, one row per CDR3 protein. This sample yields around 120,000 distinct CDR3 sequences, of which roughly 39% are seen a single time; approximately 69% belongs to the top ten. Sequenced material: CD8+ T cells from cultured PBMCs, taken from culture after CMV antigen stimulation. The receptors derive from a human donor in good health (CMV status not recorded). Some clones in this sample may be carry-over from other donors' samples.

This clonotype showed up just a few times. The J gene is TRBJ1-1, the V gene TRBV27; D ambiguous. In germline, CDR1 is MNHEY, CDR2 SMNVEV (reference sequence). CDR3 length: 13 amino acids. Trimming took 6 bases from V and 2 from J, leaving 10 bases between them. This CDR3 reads CASSEAFNTEAFF. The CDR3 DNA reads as TGTGCCAGCAGCGAGGCCTTCAACACTGAAGCTTTCTTT.

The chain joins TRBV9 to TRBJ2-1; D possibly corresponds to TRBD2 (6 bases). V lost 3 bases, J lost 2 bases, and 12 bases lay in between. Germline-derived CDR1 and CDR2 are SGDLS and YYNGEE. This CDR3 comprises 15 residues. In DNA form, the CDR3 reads TGTGCCAGCAGCGCATCGGGACTTCCCTACAATGAGCAGTTCTTC. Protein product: CASSASGLPYNEQFF.

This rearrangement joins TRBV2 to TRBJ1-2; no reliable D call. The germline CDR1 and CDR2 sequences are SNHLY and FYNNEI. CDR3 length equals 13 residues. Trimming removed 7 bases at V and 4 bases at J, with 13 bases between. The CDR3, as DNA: TGTGCCAGCAACGGGTCGCCACTCTATGGCTACACCTTC. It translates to CASNGSPLYGYTF.

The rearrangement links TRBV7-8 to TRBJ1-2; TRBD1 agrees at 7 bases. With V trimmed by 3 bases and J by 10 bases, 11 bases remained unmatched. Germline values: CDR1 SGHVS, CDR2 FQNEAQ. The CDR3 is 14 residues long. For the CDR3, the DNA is TGTGCCAGCAGCTTGGAGGGGGCCCGTGAGGTCTACACCTTC. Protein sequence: CASSLEGAREVYTF.

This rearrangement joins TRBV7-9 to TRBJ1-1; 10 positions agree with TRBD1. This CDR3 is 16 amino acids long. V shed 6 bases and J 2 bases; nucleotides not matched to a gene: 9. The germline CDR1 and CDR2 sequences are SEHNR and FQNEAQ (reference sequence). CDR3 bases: TGTGCCAGCAGGGGATCCGGGACAGGGGCAAACACTGAAGCTTTCTTT. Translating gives CASRGSGTGANTEAFF.

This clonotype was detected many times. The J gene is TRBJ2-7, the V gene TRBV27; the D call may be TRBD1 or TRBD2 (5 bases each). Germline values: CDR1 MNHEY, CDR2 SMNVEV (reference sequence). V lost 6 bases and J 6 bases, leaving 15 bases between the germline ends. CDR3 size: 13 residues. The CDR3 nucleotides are TGTGCCAGCAGCCCGGGTTATGGGGGCGAGCAGTACTTC. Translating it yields CASSPGYGGEQYF.

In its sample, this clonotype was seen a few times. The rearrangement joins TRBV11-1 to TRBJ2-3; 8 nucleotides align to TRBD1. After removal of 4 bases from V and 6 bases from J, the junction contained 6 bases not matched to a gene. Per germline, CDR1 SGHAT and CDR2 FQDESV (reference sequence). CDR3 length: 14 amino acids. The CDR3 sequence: CASSWTGYEDTQYF. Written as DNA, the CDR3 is TGTGCCAGCAGCTGGACAGGGTATGAGGATACGCAGTATTTT.

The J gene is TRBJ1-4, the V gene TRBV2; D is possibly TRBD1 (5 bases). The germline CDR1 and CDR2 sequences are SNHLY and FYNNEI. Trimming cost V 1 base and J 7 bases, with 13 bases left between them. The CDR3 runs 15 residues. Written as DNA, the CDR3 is TGTGCCAGCAGTGAAGAACAGGTCGGTGGTGAAAAACTGTTTTTT. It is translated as CASSEEQVGGEKLFF.